Each of the 9 T cell receptor beta chains below was sequenced from the same sample in a study of radiotherapy plus CTLA-4 blockade in lung cancer listed by TCRdb under 2018. The protocol used for the library was the immunoSEQ multiplex PCR assay. TCRdb mirrors the immuneACCESS table, restricted to in-frame sequences. Some clones are absent from its copies; in checked studies, under half trace to an unresolved V gene, and the reason for the others is unknown. The sample profile shows fewer than 55,000 clones; more than 70% of them were found once. The ten largest clones add up to 2.6% of the sample. Sequencing was performed on peripheral blood, taken from a patient treated with radiotherapy plus ipilimumab. Every receptor here comes from a human donor with non-small cell lung cancer whose response to radiotherapy plus ipilimumab could not be evaluated.

This clone has just a few counts. The chain is built from TRBV28 and TRBJ1-5; possibly TRBD1 for D (5 bases). V lost 3 bases and J lost 6, with 18 bases in between. CDR3 length: 16 amino acids. CDR1 and CDR2 (germline): MDHEN, SYDVKM. Here the CDR3 DNA reads TGTGCCAGCAGTTTTGTGGGGGGGGACCCGGGTCAGCCCCAGCATTTT. It encodes CASSFVGGDPGQPQHF.

V usage is TRBV27 and J usage is TRBJ1-5, with D tentatively TRBD1 (5 bases). V was shortened by 5 bases and J by 9 bases, with 17 bases between the two germline ends. CDR3 length equals 14 residues. Per germline, CDR1 MNHEY and CDR2 SMNVEV (reference sequence). CDR3 coding DNA: TGTGCCAGCAGTCCCTTCGACAGCTCGACGCCCCAGCATTTT. Translation: CASSPFDSSTPQHF.

The rearrangement uses TRBV6-1 and TRBJ2-7, with D possibly being TRBD1 (6 bases). The CDR3 is 14 amino acids. Germline assignment: CDR1 MNHNS and CDR2 SASEGT. Trimming left V 6 bases short and J 5 bases short, with 17 bases between. CDR3 DNA: TGTGCCAGCAGCAAACTCCGGGACAACCACGAGCAGTACTTC. This translates into CASSKLRDNHEQYF.

This clone was observed once. This rearrangement joins TRBV7-2 to TRBJ1-5; D possibly corresponds to TRBD1 (6 bases). The CDR3 runs to 14 residues. Germline lookup yields CDR1 SGHTA and CDR2 FQGNSA. Between the trimmed V and J ends, which lost 5 bases and 2 bases, there was a span of 10 bases. CDR3 in amino acids: CASSDRTRNQPQHF. Here the CDR3 DNA reads TGTGCCAGCAGCGACAGGACGCGCAATCAGCCCCAGCATTTT.

The rearrangement joins TRBV6-5 to TRBJ2-2; D possibly corresponds to TRBD2 (7 bases). Trimming took off 3 bases at V and 4 bases at J, with 15 bases between the two ends. This CDR3 is 16 amino acids long. The germline CDR1 and CDR2 sequences are MNHEY and SVGAGI. Here the CDR3 DNA reads TGTGCCAGCAGTTATAGTGCGGGGGCCGGCACCGGGGAGCTGTTTTTT. Protein product: CASSYSAGAGTGELFF.

This sequence joins TRBV19 and TRBJ2-1, with 12 bases that match TRBD2. CDR1 is LNHDA and CDR2 is SQIVND in the germline V gene (reference sequence). Trimming at V came to 7 bases and at J to 9 bases, leaving 16 bases not matched to a gene. The CDR3 is 17 residues long. The CDR3: CASTQSSLAGGKSEQFF. The CDR3 DNA reads TGTGCCAGTACTCAATCATCCCTAGCGGGAGGGAAGAGTGAGCAGTTCTTC.

This clone came up once. The genes are TRBV7-3 and TRBJ2-5; TRBD2 agrees at 7 bases. With 5 bases clipped from V and 2 bases from J, the junction kept 11 bases outside the gene matches. Germline-derived CDR1 and CDR2 are SGHTA and FQGTGA. CDR3 size: 16 residues. The CDR3 nucleotides read TGTGCCAGCAGCCCGCGTGGCGGGGGACTTCAAGAGACCCAGTACTTC. Translating it yields CASSPRGGGLQETQYF.

The chain combines TRBV5-1 with TRBJ1-1, with TRBD1 identical over 8 bases. The CDR3 length is 15 residues. V was pared by 4 bases and J by 1 base, with 6 bases of the junction left unmatched. Per the germline V gene, CDR1 is SGHRS and CDR2 is YFSETQ. CDR3 protein: CASSLWTGSNTEAFF. The DNA for the CDR3 is TGCGCCAGCAGCCTTTGGACAGGGTCGAACACTGAAGCTTTCTTT.

The chain's CDR3 is CASSFGVQDEQFF. For the CDR3, the DNA is TGTGCCAGCAGCTTCGGGGTTCAGGATGAGCAGTTCTTC. The gene calls are TRBV7-2 and TRBJ2-1; perhaps TRBD2 as D (5 bases). V was clipped by 3 bases and J by 8 bases, with 11 bases between them. Germline V gives CDR1 SGHTA, CDR2 FQGNSA. The CDR3 sequence is 13 residues long.